This TCR beta chain is from a study of T cells expressing NK-cell markers. As for the study in general: HCMV seropositivity marked seven of the eight sequenced donors; one was seronegative. Study-level results: The study found these clonotypes also leading the CD3+CD56-NKG2C+ fraction in a few donors. Expanded NKG2C+ T cell clones had unclear HCMV specificity.

UMIs were included in TCR beta cDNA generated by 5'RACE template switching. Following a re-call of the 5' RACE reads, TCRdb has one entry per CDR3 protein and lacks DNA. The data include some 440,000 distinct CDR3 sequences; the top ten clones carry 1.4%. From germline, CDR1 is DFQATT and CDR2 SNEGSKA (reference sequence). The CDR3 is 15 residues long. Points on this clonotype: The target antigen is unknown.

The sample taken for sequencing was blood T cells: a sorted CD56 or NKG2C T cell subset, CD4+ or CD8+ T cells, or bulk PBMC T cells (not recorded which). This chain joins TRBV20-1 and TRBJ2-7; checking the TCRdb D call of TRBD1 is not possible without DNA. This receptor was taken from a woman between 50 and 59 years old in good health. This chain's CDR3 is CSARPTGRLLEEQYF.